This TCR beta chain was captured in a study of regulatory T cells in long-lasting Graves disease. Arm-PCR of CDR3 regions and iRepertoire HTBI primers were the basis on which TCR beta libraries were built. TCRdb independently ran MiXCR on the multiplex PCR reads; one entry per CDR3 protein. The sample records about 660,000 distinct CDR3 sequences, about 30% being singletons. The time point is: persistent/refractory GD, antithyroid drugs over 5 years with positive TRAb. The TCR library was prepared using RNA isolated from PBMCs. The diagnosis of Graves' disease used American Thyroid Association guidelines. This CDR3 region has 13 residues. The V end lost 7 bases, the J end lost 4 bases, and 16 bases lay between the germline ends. Germline values: CDR1 SQVTM, CDR2 ANQGSEA.

The chain employs TRBV29-1 and TRBJ1-2, with a weak D call TRBD1 (6 bases). The specimen was peripheral blood mononuclear cells (PBMCs), collected when the disease was refractory, from a patient treated with antithyroid drugs. The clonotype comes from a female donor with Graves disease. The CDR3 loop is CSAETGVGYGYTF. In nucleotides, the CDR3 is TGCAGCGCCGAGACAGGAGTTGGCTATGGCTACACCTTC.